Following are 19 T cell receptor beta chains from one sample sequenced in a study of blood T cells in healthy people across ages. Sample-barcoded 5' priming and a J-beta primer mix drove a second PCR of roughly 7 to 11 cycles. MiXCR, applied by TCRdb to the 5' RACE reads, yields one record per CDR3 protein. The table has some 1.1 million distinct CDR3 sequences, approximately 38% seen once. The sample comprised blood. These receptors all stem from a man between 18 and 35 years old in good health.

In this sample, this clonotype turned up a few times. This chain uses TRBV6-6 with TRBJ1-2; possible D gene TRBD1, 6 bases. Germline CDR1 MNHNY, CDR2 SVGAGI (reference sequence). This CDR3 contains 14 residues. The ends were cut back, 6 bases at V and 7 bases at J, with 18 bases in the middle. This CDR3 reads CASSEQGGFGGYTF. Here the CDR3 DNA reads TGTGCCAGCAGCGAACAGGGCGGGTTTGGTGGCTACACCTTC.

There are a few counts of this clonotype. One end of the junction is discordant with germline, which a read error may explain. The J gene is TRBJ1-5, the V gene TRBV7-9, with D perhaps matching TRBD1 (6 bases). The CDR3 has 13 amino acids. Germline CDR1 reads SEHNR; CDR2 reads FQNEAQ (reference sequence). Here the CDR3 DNA reads TGTGCCAGCAGCTTTCAGGGGAGCCAGCTCCAGCATTTT. It codes for CASSFQGSQLQHF.

This CDR3 is CASSVDNFHPYEQYF. The DNA for the CDR3 is TGTGCCAGCAGCGTCGACAACTTTCACCCCTACGAGCAGTACTTC. The rearrangement links TRBV5-4 to TRBJ2-7, with D unresolved. This CDR3 has 15 amino acids. Germline CDR1 SGHNT, CDR2 YYREEE (reference sequence). Between the trimmed V and J ends, which lost 4 bases and 2 bases, there was a span of 16 bases.

This clonotype was observed a handful of times. The CDR3 is CASSQDGGGGGVSPLHF. The CDR3 bases are TGCGCCAGCAGCCAGGATGGAGGCGGCGGAGGCGTATCACCCCTCCACTTT. The rearrangement uses TRBV4-3 and TRBJ1-6; D gene ambiguous. Germline CDR1 LGHNA, CDR2 YSLEER. This CDR3 is built from 17 residues. V shed 3 bases and J shed 10 bases, with 22 bases lying between them.

The chain is built from TRBV12-3 or TRBV12-4 and TRBJ2-5, with 8 bases fitting TRBD2. The CDR3 runs to 15 residues. The V segment lost 2 bases and the J segment 6 bases; nucleotides outside the gene matches: 8. The CDR3 nucleotides read TGTGCCAGCAGTTTATGGGTTAGCGGGGACAAGACCCAGTACTTC. Translating it yields CASSLWVSGDKTQYF.

The rearrangement uses TRBV6-2 or TRBV6-3 and TRBJ2-2; 8 nucleotides match TRBD1. This CDR3 spans 14 amino acids. The germline V gene encodes CDR1 MNHEY and CDR2 SVGEGT. Trimming took 6 bases from V and 3 from J; bases not matched to a gene: 3. The CDR3 sequence: CASRPDRDTGELFF. In nucleotides, the CDR3 is TGTGCCAGCAGACCGGACAGGGACACCGGGGAGCTGTTTTTT.

The rearrangement joins TRBV20-1 to TRBJ1-1, with TRBD1 matching 7 bases. Per germline, CDR1 DFQATT and CDR2 SNEGSKA (reference sequence). This CDR3 region has 15 residues. The J segment lost 5 bases and the V segment lost 1 base, leaving 10 bases of the junction unmatched. The CDR3 region has the DNA TGCAGTGCTAGAGCCCCCACAGGGGAAAGGACTGAAGCTTTCTTT. Amino acids: CSARAPTGERTEAFF.

Concerning this clonotype: The germline gene is not matched at one end of the junction; a read error may be the cause. The genes are TRBV20-1 and TRBJ1-1; 8 bases agree with TRBD1. The CDR3 contains 12 residues. Germline loops: CDR1 DFQATT, CDR2 SNEGSKA (reference sequence). The CDR3, as DNA: TGCAGTGCTCGACAGGGGAACGCTGAAGCTTTCTTT. It specifies CSARQGNAEAFF.

This clonotype has at least ten counts. The rearrangement joins TRBV29-1 to TRBJ1-2, with 7 bases fitting TRBD1. The germline CDR1 and CDR2 sequences are SQVTM and ANQGSEA. Trimming at V came to 7 bases and at J to 2 bases, leaving 7 bases not matched to a gene. The CDR3 is made up of 13 amino acids. Here the CDR3 DNA reads TGCAGCGCCGTGACAGGGCCCAACTATGGCTACACCTTC. It specifies CSAVTGPNYGYTF.

The V and J genes are TRBV28 and TRBJ2-2; D possibly corresponds to TRBD1 (6 bases). Trimming took off 8 bases at V and 0 bases at J, with 13 bases between the two ends. The V gene's germline CDR1 is MDHEN and CDR2 SYDVKM. This CDR3 spans 15 amino acids. CDR3 in DNA: TGTGCCAGCCACCGGACAGACCCGAACACCGGGGAGCTGTTTTTT. Translated, it gives CASHRTDPNTGELFF.

V and J are TRBV2 and TRBJ1-2; D may be TRBD1 (5 bases). From germline, CDR1 is SNHLY and CDR2 FYNNEI. This CDR3 is built from 10 residues. Trimming stripped 9 bases from V and 6 bases from J, with 8 bases between. CDR3 amino acids: CARTADGYTF. The CDR3 coding sequence is TGTGCCAGGACAGCTGATGGCTACACCTTC.

The V and J genes are TRBV9 and TRBJ2-3, with a tentative D call TRBD2 (7 bases). Trimming took 0 bases from V and 2 from J, leaving 22 bases between them. From germline, CDR1 is SGDLS and CDR2 YYNGEE. This CDR3 region has 19 residues. In DNA, the CDR3 is TGTGCCAGCAGCGTAGAAGGGATTGTGGGGGGGGGCTCCACAGATACGCAGTATTTT. Protein sequence: CASSVEGIVGGGSTDTQYF. Supplemented by reference TRBV9 and TRBJ2-3, the full variable domain reads DSGVTQTPKHLITATGQRVTLRCSPRSGDLSVYWYQQSLDQGLQFLIQYYNGEERAKGNILERFSAQQFPDLHSELNLSSLELGDSALYFCASSVEGIVGGGSTDTQYFGPGTRLTVL.

The rearrangement links TRBV20-1 to TRBJ1-1; 7 nucleotides match TRBD1. The trim removed 6 bases at V and 0 bases at J, leaving 7 bases unmatched. Germline CDR1 DFQATT, CDR2 SNEGSKA (reference sequence). CDR3 size: 14 residues. The CDR3 here is CSAQWTGMNTEAFF. The DNA of the CDR3 is TGCAGTGCCCAATGGACAGGAATGAACACTGAAGCTTTCTTT.

The J gene is TRBJ2-5, the V gene TRBV29-1; TRBD1 aligns across 7 bases. The trim removed 8 bases at V and 11 bases at J, leaving 23 bases unmatched. The CDR3 totals 15 residues. Germline V gene lookup returns CDR1 SQVTM and CDR2 ANQGSEA. Here the CDR3 reads CSILVPGQINNEQYF. The CDR3 DNA follows: TGCAGCATTCTCGTTCCGGGACAGATAAACAATGAGCAGTACTTC.

This clonotype was observed a few times. V is TRBV12-3 or TRBV12-4 and J is TRBJ1-5; possibly TRBD1 for D (5 bases). This CDR3 has 17 residues. The V gene lost 4 bases and the J gene lost 2 bases, with 18 bases spanning the gap. The CDR3 region is CASSYPTKGLGNQPQHF. The CDR3 DNA reads TGTGCCAGCAGTTATCCTACTAAGGGGCTCGGCAATCAGCCCCAGCATTTT.

V is TRBV12-3 or TRBV12-4 and J is TRBJ1-1; D perhaps matches TRBD1 (5 bases). The ends were cut back, 4 bases at V and 3 bases at J, with 9 bases in the middle. The CDR3 is 13 amino acids. CDR3 in amino acids: CASSSPGDTEAFF. The CDR3 nucleotides are TGTGCCAGCAGTTCACCGGGGGACACTGAAGCTTTCTTT.

J is TRBJ2-1 and V is TRBV12-3 or TRBV12-4; the D gene is possibly TRBD2 (6 bases). Between the trimmed V and J ends, which lost 7 bases and 5 bases, there was a span of 15 bases. The CDR3 loop spans 14 amino acids. The CDR3 loop is CASTSARTNNEQFF. The CDR3 nucleotides are TGTGCCAGCACATCGGCCAGGACTAACAATGAGCAGTTCTTC.

As concerns this clonotype: One end of the junction does not line up with germline, which may come from a read error. The CDR3 here is CVSRKGSYEQYF. As DNA, the CDR3 is TGTGTCAGCAGGAAAGGCTCCTACGAGCAGTACTTC. This chain links TRBV7-9 with TRBJ2-7; unclear D gene. The CDR3 extends over 12 amino acids. The germline CDR1 and CDR2 sequences are SEHNR and FQNEAQ (reference sequence). The whole variable domain, remainder taken from reference TRBV7-9 and TRBJ2-7, is DTGVSQNPRHKITKRGQNVTFRCDPISEHNRLYWYRQTLGQGPEFLTYFQNEAQLEKSRLLSDRFSAERPKGSFSTLEIQRTEQGDSAMYLCVSRKGSYEQYFGPGTRLTVT.

This clonotype occurred a few times. The rearrangement joins TRBV12-3 or TRBV12-4 to TRBJ2-5; TRBD1 agrees at 7 bases. J gave up 4 bases and V 0 bases, and 5 bases lay outside the gene matches. CDR3 length equals 15 residues. In DNA form, the CDR3 reads TGTGCCAGCAGTTTAGCAGGGGGCAGTGGAGAGACCCAGTACTTC. It translates to CASSLAGGSGETQYF.